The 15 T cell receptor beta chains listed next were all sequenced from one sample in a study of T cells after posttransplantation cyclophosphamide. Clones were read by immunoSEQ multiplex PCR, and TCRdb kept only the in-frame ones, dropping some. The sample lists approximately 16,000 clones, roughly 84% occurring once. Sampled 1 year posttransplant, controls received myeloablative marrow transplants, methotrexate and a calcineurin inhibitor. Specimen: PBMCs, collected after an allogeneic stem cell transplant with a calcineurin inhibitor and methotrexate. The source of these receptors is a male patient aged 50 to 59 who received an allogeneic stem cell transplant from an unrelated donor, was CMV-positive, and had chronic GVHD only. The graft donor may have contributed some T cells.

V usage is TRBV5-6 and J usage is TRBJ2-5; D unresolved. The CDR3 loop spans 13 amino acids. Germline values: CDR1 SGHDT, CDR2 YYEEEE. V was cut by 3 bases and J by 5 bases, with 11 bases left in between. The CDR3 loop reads CASSSLEQETQYF. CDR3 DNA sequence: TGTGCCAGCAGCTCTCTAGAGCAGGAGACCCAGTACTTC.

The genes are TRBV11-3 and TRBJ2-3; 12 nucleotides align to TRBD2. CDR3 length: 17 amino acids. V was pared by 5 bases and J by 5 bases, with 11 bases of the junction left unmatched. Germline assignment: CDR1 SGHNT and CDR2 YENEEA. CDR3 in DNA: TGTGCCAGCAGCACTCAAACTAGCGGGAGGTTCAAAGATACGCAGTATTTT. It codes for CASSTQTSGRFKDTQYF.

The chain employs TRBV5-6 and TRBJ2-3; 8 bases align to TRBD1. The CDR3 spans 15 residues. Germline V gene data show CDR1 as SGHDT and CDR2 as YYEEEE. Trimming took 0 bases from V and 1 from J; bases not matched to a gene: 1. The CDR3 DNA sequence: TGTGCCAGCAGCTTGGTGGGACAGGGCACAGATACGCAGTATTTT. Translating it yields CASSLVGQGTDTQYF.

CDR3 in amino acids: CASSWAYGYTF. CDR3 nucleotide sequence: TGTGCCAGCAGTTGGGCCTATGGCTACACCTTC. This chain uses TRBV28 with TRBJ1-2; D gene uncertain. The ends were cut back, 4 bases at V and 4 bases at J, with 4 bases in the middle. The CDR3 totals 11 residues. Germline V CDR1 and CDR2: MDHEN, SYDVKM.

The CDR3 nucleotides are TGCGCCAGCAGGGGACAGACCCGCACAGATACGCAGTATTTT. Its protein is CASRGQTRTDTQYF. The genes are TRBV5-1 and TRBJ2-3; the match to TRBD1 covers 7 bases. V dropped 5 bases and J dropped 1; count of bases not matched to a gene: 4. CDR3 size: 14 residues. Germline values: CDR1 SGHRS, CDR2 YFSETQ.

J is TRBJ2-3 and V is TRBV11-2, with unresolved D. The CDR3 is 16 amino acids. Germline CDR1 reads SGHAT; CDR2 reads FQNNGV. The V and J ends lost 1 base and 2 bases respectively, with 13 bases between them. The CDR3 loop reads CASSLVHDSTTDTQYF. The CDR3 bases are TGTGCCAGCAGCTTAGTCCATGACTCTACCACAGATACGCAGTATTTT.

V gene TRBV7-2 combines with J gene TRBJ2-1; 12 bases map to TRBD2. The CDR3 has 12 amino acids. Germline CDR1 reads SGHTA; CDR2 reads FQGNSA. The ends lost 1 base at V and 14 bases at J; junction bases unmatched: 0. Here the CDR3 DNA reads TGTGCCAGCAGCTTAGGACTAGCGGGAGAGTTCTTC. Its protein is CASSLGLAGEFF.

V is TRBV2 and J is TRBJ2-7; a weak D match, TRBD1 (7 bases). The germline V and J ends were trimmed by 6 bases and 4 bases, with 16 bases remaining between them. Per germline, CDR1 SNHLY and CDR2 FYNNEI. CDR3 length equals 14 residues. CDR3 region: CASRSQGGQYEQYF. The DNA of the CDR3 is TGTGCCAGCAGGTCCCAGGGGGGCCAATACGAGCAGTACTTC.

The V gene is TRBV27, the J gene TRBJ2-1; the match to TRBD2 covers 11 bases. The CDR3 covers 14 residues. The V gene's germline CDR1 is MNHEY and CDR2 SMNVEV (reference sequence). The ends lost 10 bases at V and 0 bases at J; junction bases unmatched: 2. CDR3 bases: TGTGCCATCGGGACTAGCGGCTCCTACAATGAGCAGTTCTTC. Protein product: CAIGTSGSYNEQFF.

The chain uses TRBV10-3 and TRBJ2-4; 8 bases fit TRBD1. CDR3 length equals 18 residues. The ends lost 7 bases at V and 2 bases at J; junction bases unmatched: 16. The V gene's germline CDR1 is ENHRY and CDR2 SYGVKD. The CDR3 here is CAITKRMTGVRSKNIQYF. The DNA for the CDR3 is TGTGCCATCACCAAGAGGATGACAGGGGTTCGGTCCAAAAACATTCAGTACTTC.

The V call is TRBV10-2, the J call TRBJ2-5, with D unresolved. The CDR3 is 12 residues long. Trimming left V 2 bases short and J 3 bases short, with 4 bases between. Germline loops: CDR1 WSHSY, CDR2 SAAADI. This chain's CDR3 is CASSEREETQYF. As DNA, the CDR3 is TGCGCCAGCAGTGAGCGGGAAGAGACCCAGTACTTC.

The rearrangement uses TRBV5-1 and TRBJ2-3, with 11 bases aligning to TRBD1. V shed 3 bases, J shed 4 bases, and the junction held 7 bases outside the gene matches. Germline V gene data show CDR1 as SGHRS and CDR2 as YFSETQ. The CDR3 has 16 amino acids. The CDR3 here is CASSSLGQGASDTQYF. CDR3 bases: TGCGCCAGCAGCTCCCTTGGACAGGGGGCCTCAGATACGCAGTATTTT.

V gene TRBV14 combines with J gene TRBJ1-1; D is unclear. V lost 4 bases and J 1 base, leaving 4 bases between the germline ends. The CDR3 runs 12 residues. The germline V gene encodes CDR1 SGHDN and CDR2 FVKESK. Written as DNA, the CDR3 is TGTGCCAGCAGCCCGGGGAACACTGAAGCTTTCTTT. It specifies CASSPGNTEAFF.

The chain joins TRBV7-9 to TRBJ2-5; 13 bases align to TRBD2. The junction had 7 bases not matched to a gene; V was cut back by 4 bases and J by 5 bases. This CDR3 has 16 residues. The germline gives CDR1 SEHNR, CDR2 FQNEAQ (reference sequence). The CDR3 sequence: CASSSGLAGITETQYF. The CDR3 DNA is TGTGCCAGCAGCTCGGGACTAGCGGGAATAACGGAGACCCAGTACTTC.

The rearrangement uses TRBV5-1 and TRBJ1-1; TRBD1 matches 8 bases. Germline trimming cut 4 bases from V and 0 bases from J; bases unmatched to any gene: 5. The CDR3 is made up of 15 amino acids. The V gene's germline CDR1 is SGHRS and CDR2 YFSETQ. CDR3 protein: CASSVSGGMNTEAFF. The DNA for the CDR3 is TGCGCCAGCAGCGTATCAGGGGGCATGAACACTGAAGCTTTCTTT. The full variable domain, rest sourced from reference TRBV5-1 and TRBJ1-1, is KAGVTQTPRYLIKTRGQQVTLSCSPISGHRSVSWYQQTPGQGLQFLFEYFSETQRNKGNFPGRFSGRQFSNSRSEMNVSTLELGDSALYLCASSVSGGMNTEAFFGQGTRLTVV.